Listed here is a single T cell receptor (beta chain). What it binds is not known. CDR1 is SGHTS and CDR2 is YDEGEE in the germline V gene. Trimming at V came to 0 bases and at J to 2 bases, leaving 2 bases not matched to a gene. The CDR3 loop spans 15 amino acids. The source of the sample is a study of beta chain features in type 1 diabetes. Sequenced material consisted of expressed TCRB transcripts (all of the isolated RNA was reverse transcribed). Using immunoSEQ multiplex PCR, the repertoire was profiled, and TCRdb retains in-frame clones only, with some absent. The sample contains 900,000 or so clones, 15% to 20% of which appear only once. Notes on the study in general: Moderately but significantly shorter TCRB CDR3s were found in Type 1 diabetes patients in all four CD4+ subsets.

The chain joins TRBV5-8 to TRBJ2-7; 10 nucleotides agree with TRBD2. Sequencing was performed on naive CD4+ T cells from blood. The receptor was isolated from a woman aged 18-30 years in good health. As DNA, the CDR3 is TGTGCCAGCAGCTTGGTTCTAGCGGGGGCCTACGAGCAGTACTTC. It translates to CASSLVLAGAYEQYF.